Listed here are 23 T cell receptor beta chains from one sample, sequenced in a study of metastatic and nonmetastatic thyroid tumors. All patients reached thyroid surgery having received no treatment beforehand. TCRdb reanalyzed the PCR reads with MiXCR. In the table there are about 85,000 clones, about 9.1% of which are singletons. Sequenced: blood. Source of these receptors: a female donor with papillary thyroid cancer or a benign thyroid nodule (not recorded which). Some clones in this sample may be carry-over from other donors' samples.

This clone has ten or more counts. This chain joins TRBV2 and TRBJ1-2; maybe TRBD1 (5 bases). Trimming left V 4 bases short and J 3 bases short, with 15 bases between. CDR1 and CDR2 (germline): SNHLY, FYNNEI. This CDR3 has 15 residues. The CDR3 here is CASSGYRDSHYGYTF. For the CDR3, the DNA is TGTGCCAGCAGTGGGTATAGGGACTCACACTATGGCTACACCTTC.

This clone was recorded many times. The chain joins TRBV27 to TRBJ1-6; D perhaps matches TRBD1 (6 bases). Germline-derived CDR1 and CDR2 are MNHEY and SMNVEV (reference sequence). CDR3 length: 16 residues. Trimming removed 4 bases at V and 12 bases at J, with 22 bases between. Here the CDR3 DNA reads TGTGCCAGCAGTTCGCCTATGACAGGCGCGGTCGAACCCCTCCACTTT. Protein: CASSSPMTGAVEPLHF.

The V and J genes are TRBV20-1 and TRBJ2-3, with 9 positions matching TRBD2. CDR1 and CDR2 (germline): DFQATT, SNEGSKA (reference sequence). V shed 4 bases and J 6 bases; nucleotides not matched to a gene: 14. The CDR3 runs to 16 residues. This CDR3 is CSANPIRGGAEDTQYF. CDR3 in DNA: TGCAGTGCTAACCCGATCCGCGGGGGGGCTGAGGATACGCAGTATTTT.

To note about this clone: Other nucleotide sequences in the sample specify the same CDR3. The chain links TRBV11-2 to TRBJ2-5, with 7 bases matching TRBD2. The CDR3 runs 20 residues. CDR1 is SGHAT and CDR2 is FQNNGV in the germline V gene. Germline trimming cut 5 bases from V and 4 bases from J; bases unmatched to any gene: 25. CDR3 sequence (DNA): TGTGCCAGCAGCGAGCGAGGAGGCGGGGGTCTCCTACGGTCTCGAGAGACCCAGTACTTC. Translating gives CASSERGGGGLLRSRETQYF.

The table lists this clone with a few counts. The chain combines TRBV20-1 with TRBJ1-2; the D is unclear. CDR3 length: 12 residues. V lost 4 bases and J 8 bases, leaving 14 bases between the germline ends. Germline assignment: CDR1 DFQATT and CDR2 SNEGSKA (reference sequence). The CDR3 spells CSANGPKRGYTF. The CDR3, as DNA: TGCAGTGCTAACGGGCCCAAGAGGGGCTACACCTTC.

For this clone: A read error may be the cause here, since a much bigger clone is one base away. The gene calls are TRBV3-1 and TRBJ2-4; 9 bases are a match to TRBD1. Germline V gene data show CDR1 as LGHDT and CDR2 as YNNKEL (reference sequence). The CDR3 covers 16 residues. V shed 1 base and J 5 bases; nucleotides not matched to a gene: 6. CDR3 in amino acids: CASSQGTGASQNIQYF. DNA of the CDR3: TGTGCCAGCAGCCAAGGGACAGGGGCTTCCCAAAACATTCAGTACTTC.

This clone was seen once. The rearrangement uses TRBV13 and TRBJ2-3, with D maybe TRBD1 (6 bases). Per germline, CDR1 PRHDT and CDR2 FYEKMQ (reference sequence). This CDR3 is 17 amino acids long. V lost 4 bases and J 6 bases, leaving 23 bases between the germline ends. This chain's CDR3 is CASSSLLSWGLADTQYF. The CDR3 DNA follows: TGTGCCAGCAGCTCCTTGTTGTCTTGGGGGCTAGCTGATACGCAGTATTTT. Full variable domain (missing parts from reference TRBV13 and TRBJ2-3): AAGVIQSPRHLIKEKRETATLKCYPIPRHDTVYWYQQGPGQDPQFLISFYEKMQSDKGSIPDRFSAQQFSDYHSELNMSSLELGDSALYFCASSSLLSWGLADTQYFGPGTRLTVL.

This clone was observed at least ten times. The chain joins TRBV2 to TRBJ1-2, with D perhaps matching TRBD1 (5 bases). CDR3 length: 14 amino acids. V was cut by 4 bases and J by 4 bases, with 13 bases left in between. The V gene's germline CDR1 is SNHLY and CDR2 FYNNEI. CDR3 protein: CASSVIGQGYGYTF. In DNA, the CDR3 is TGTGCCAGCAGTGTGATCGGTCAGGGCTATGGCTACACCTTC.

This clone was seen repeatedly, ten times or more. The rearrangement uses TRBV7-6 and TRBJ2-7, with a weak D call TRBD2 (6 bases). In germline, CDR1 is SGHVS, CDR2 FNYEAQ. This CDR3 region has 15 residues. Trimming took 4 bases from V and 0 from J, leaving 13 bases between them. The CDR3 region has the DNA TGTGCCAGCAGCTCGCGGGACGGTCTCTCCTACGAGCAGTACTTC. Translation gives CASSSRDGLSYEQYF.

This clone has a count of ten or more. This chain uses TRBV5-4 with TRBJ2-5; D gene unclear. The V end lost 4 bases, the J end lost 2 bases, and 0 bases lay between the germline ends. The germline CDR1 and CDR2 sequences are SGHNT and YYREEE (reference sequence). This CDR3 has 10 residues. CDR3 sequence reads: CASSQETQYF. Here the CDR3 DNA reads TGTGCCAGCAGCCAAGAGACCCAGTACTTC.

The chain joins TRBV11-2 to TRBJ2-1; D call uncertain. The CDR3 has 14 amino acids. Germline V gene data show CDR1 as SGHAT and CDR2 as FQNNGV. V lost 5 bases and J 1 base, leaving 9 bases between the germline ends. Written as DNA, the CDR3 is TGTGCCAGCAGCCTGGCTGTGTCCTACAATGAGCAGTTCTTC. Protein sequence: CASSLAVSYNEQFF.

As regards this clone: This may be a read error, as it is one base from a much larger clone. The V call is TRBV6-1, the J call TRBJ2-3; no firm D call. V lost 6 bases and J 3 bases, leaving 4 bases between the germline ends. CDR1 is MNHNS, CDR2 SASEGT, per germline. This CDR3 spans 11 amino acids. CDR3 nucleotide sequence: TGTGCCAGCAGCCAGACAGATACGCAGTATTTT. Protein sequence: CASSQTDTQYF.

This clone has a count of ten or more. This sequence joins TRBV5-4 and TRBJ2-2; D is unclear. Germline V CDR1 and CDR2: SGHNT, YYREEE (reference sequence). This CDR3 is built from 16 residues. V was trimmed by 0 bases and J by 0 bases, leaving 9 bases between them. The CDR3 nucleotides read TGTGCCAGCAGCTTGGCCGGTCAGTCGAACACCGGGGAGCTGTTTTTT. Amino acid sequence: CASSLAGQSNTGELFF.

The CDR3 loop is CASSPSRPGITEAFF. The CDR3 region has the DNA TGTGCCAGCAGCCCGAGCCGGCCGGGGATCACTGAAGCTTTCTTT. J is TRBJ1-1 and V is TRBV3-1; D gene uncertain. Per the germline V gene, CDR1 is LGHDT and CDR2 is YNNKEL (reference sequence). The CDR3 has 15 residues. V was shortened by 4 bases and J by 4 bases, with 16 bases between the two germline ends.

The DNA for the CDR3 is TGCGCCAGCAGCCGAGGGACATCCGGAAACACCATATATTTT. Protein sequence: CASSRGTSGNTIYF. This chain connects TRBV5-1 to TRBJ1-3; TRBD1 might be the D (6 bases). Germline V lookup: CDR1 SGHRS, CDR2 YFSETQ. The length of the CDR3 is 14 residues. V lost 4 bases, J lost 4 bases, and 12 bases lay in between.

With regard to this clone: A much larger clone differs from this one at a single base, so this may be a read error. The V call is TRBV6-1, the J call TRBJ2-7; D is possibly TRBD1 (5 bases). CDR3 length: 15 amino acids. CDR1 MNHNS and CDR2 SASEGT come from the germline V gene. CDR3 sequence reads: CACRKRTLSSYEQYF. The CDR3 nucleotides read TGTGCCTGCAGAAAAAGGACATTAAGCTCCTACGAGCAGTACTTC.

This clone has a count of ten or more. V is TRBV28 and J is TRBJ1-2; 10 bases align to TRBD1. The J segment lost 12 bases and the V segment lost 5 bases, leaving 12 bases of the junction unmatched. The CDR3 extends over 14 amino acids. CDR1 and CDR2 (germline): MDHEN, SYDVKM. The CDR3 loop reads CASSVPGTGAKNTF. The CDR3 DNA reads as TGTGCCAGCAGTGTCCCCGGGACAGGGGCTAAGAACACCTTC.

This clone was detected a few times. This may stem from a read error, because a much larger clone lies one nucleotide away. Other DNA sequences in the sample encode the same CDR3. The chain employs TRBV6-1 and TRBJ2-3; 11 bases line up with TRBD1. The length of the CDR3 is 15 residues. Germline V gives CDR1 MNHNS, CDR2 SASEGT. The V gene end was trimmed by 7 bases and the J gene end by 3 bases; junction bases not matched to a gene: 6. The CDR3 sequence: CASTIGTGGTDTQYF. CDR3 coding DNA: TGTGCCAGCACAATAGGGACAGGGGGAACAGATACGCAGTATTTT.

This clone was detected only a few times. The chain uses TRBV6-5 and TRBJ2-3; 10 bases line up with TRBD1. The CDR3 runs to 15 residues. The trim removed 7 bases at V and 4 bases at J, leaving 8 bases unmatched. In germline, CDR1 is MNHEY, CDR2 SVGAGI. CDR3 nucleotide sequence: TGTGCCAGCATCTACTCGACAGGGGGCGCAGATACGCAGTATTTT. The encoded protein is CASIYSTGGADTQYF.

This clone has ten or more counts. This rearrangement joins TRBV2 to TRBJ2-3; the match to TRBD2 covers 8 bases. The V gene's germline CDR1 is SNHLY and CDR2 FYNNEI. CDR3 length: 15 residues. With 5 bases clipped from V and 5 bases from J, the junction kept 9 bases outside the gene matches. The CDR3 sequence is CASSLQGLGRDTQYF. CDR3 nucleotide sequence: TGTGCCAGCAGTCTCCAGGGACTAGGCAGAGATACGCAGTATTTT.

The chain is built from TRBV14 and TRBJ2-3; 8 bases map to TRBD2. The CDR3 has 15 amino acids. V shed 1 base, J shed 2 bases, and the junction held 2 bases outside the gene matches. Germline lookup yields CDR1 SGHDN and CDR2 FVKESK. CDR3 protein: CASSQGTSTTDTQYF. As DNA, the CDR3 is TGTGCCAGCAGCCAAGGGACTAGCACCACAGATACGCAGTATTTT. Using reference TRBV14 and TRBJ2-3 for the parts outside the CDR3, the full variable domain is EAGVTQFPSHSVIEKGQTVTLRCDPISGHDNLYWYRRVMGKEIKFLLHFVKESKQDESGMPNNRFLAERTGGTYSTLKVQPAELEDSGVYFCASSQGTSTTDTQYFGPGTRLTVL.

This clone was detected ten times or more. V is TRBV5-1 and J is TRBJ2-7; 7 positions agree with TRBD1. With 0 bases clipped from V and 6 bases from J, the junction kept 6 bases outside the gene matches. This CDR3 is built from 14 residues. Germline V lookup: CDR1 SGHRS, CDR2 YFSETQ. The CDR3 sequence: CASSLGGGPGEQYF. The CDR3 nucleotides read TGCGCCAGCAGCTTGGGAGGGGGCCCCGGCGAGCAGTACTTC.

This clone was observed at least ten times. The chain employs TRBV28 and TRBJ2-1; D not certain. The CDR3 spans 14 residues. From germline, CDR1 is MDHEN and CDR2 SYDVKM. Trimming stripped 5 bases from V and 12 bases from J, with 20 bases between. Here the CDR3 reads CASSASSPVPWQFF. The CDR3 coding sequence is TGTGCCAGCAGTGCCAGTTCGCCAGTTCCATGGCAGTTCTTC.